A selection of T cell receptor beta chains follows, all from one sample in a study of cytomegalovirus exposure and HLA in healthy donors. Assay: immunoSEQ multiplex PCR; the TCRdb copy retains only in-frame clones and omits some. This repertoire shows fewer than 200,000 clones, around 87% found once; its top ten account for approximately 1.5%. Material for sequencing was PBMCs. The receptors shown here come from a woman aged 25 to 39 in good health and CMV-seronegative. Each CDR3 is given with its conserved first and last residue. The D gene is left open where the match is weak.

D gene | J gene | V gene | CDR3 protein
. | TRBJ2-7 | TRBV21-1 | CASSIFSSGKYEQYF
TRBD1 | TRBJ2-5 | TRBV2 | CASQAGGMETQYF
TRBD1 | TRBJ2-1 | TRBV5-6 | CASSLGGPNEQFF
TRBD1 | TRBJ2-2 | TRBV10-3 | CAISDPGTGGLGTGELFF
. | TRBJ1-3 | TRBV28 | CASRLGTYSGNTIYF
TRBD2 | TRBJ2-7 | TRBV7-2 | CASSLALAGMFYEQYF
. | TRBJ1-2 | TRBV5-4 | CASSLPAGLFGYTF
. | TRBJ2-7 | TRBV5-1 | CASSLVGAAYEQYF
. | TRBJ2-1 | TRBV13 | CASSLSSFGGSGEQFF
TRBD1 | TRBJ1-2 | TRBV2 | CASRVGTFLRDRRFDGYTF